One and the same sample provided the 20 T cell receptor beta chains below, sequenced in a study of T cell repertoires in cytomegalovirus infection. MiXCR was run by TCRdb on the reads, yielding one entry per CDR3 protein. The sample has hundreds of thousands of distinct CDR3 sequences; approximately 10% are singletons. Sequencing input: PBMCs. The receptors were gathered from a human donor in good health (CMV status not recorded). Some clones in this sample may be carry-over from other donors' samples.

The table lists this clonotype with many counts. This CDR3 is CASSYSQGAVTGELFF. In nucleotides, the CDR3 is TGTGCCAGCAGTTACAGTCAGGGGGCGGTCACCGGGGAGCTGTTTTTT. The genes are TRBV6-5 and TRBJ2-2; 8 positions agree with TRBD1. The CDR3 covers 16 residues. CDR1 and CDR2 (germline): MNHEY, SVGAGI. The V segment lost 2 bases and the J segment 4 bases; nucleotides outside the gene matches: 6.

This clonotype was counted ten times or more. Here the CDR3 DNA reads TGTGCCAGCAGCAAAGACTCCGCGACGGAAATCTATGGCTACACCTTC. This codes for CASSKDSATEIYGYTF. The chain combines TRBV5-4 with TRBJ1-2; no firm D call. Per the germline V gene, CDR1 is SGHNT and CDR2 is YYREEE (reference sequence). The CDR3 sequence is 16 residues long. V was trimmed by 4 bases and J by 4 bases, leaving 20 bases between them.

The chain recombines TRBV20-1 with TRBJ2-1, with 7 bases identical to TRBD2. The germline gives CDR1 DFQATT, CDR2 SNEGSKA (reference sequence). Losses at the gene ends were 3 bases for V and 3 bases for J; bases not matched to a gene: 5. This CDR3 region has 14 residues. Written as DNA, the CDR3 is TGCAGTGCTAGCGAGCGGGGCCGCTACAATGAGCAGTTCTTC. As protein: CSASERGRYNEQFF.

The table lists this clonotype with a few counts. The genes are TRBV6-4 and TRBJ2-3; 11 bases are a match to TRBD2. The CDR3 has 16 amino acids. J gave up 4 bases and V 0 bases, and 3 bases lay outside the gene matches. Germline V gives CDR1 MRHNA, CDR2 SNTAGT. CDR3 nucleotide sequence: TGTGCCAGCAGTGACTCGAGGACTAGCGGGCCAGATACGCAGTATTTT. Its translation: CASSDSRTSGPDTQYF.

This clonotype was found many times. The rearrangement links TRBV7-3 to TRBJ2-7; D may be TRBD2 (6 bases). Trimming removed 1 base from V and 7 bases from J, with 11 bases in between. Per germline, CDR1 SGHTA and CDR2 FQGTGA. The CDR3 is made up of 13 amino acids. The CDR3 coding sequence is TGTGCCAGCAGCTTAAATCCTGCGGGGGAGCAGTACGTC. It encodes CASSLNPAGEQYV.

Many counts were recorded for this clonotype. The chain recombines TRBV9 with TRBJ2-2; 10 bases are shared with TRBD2. Trimming cost V 5 bases and J 7 bases; bases outside gene matches: 8. CDR1 SGDLS and CDR2 YYNGEE come from the germline V gene. CDR3 length: 15 residues. The CDR3 here is CASSPSGTSVGELFF. The CDR3 DNA follows: TGTGCCAGCAGTCCTTCCGGGACTAGCGTCGGGGAGCTGTTTTTT.

This rearrangement joins TRBV29-1 to TRBJ2-1, with 9 bases that match TRBD2. CDR1 and CDR2 from the germline V gene are SQVTM and ANQGSEA. V shed 4 bases and J 7 bases; nucleotides not matched to a gene: 2. CDR3 length: 12 amino acids. The CDR3 protein is CSVGSGGNEQFF. The DNA for the CDR3 is TGCAGCGTTGGTAGCGGGGGAAATGAGCAGTTCTTC.

V is TRBV2 and J is TRBJ1-1; weak D call: TRBD1 (6 bases). Deletions cut 3 bases from V and 0 bases from J, with 8 bases between. Germline V gives CDR1 SNHLY, CDR2 FYNNEI. The CDR3 covers 14 residues. In DNA form, the CDR3 reads TGTGCCAGCAGTGAGAGACAGGTGAACACTGAAGCTTTCTTT. Its protein is CASSERQVNTEAFF. Using reference TRBV2 and TRBJ1-1 for the parts outside the CDR3, the full variable domain is EPEVTQTPSHQVTQMGQEVILRCVPISNHLYFYWYRQILGQKVEFLVSFYNNEISEKSEIFDDQFSVERPDGSNFTLKIRSTKLEDSAMYFCASSERQVNTEAFFGQGTRLTVV.

This clonotype has ten or more counts. This chain connects TRBV6-1 to TRBJ1-5; a weak D match, TRBD1 (6 bases). The CDR3 loop spans 13 amino acids. V lost 5 bases and J 5 bases, leaving 10 bases between the germline ends. CDR1 is MNHNS, CDR2 SASEGT, per germline. The CDR3 spells CASSSEGDQPQHF. The CDR3 DNA sequence: TGTGCCAGCAGTTCGGAGGGGGATCAGCCCCAGCATTTT.

This clonotype showed up many times. This chain links TRBV6-6 with TRBJ2-1; 12 bases line up with TRBD2. Trimming at V came to 2 bases and at J to 4 bases, leaving 6 bases not matched to a gene. Germline CDR1 and CDR2: MNHNY and SVGAGI (reference sequence). The CDR3 loop spans 17 amino acids. The CDR3 region has the DNA TGTGCCAGCAGTTACGGGCTAGCGGGGGGGCGTTACAATGAGCAGTTCTTC. Residues: CASSYGLAGGRYNEQFF.

V is TRBV6-5 and J is TRBJ1-1; D gene ambiguous. Germline V gives CDR1 MNHEY, CDR2 SVGAGI. Deletions cut 0 bases from V and 7 bases from J, with 9 bases between. CDR3 length: 13 amino acids. CDR3 sequence reads: CASSYSRALEAFF. The CDR3 nucleotides read TGTGCCAGCAGTTACTCACGGGCGCTTGAAGCTTTCTTT.

This clonotype was seen more than once but under ten times. The chain employs TRBV19 and TRBJ2-1; no definite D call. The V and J ends lost 2 bases and 7 bases respectively, with 21 bases between them. Germline CDR1 and CDR2: LNHDA and SQIVND (reference sequence). CDR3 length equals 17 residues. The CDR3 bases are TGTGCCAGTAGTATATCCCTAGGGTCTCCCAATCTGAATGAGCAGTTCTTC. Amino acid sequence: CASSISLGSPNLNEQFF.

This clonotype was detected ten times or more. This CDR3 reads CASSLEGTGTNQPQHF. The DNA of the CDR3 is TGTGCCAGCAGCTTAGAGGGGACAGGGACCAATCAGCCCCAGCATTTT. The rearrangement links TRBV7-8 to TRBJ1-5; 9 bases fit TRBD1. Germline V gene lookup returns CDR1 SGHVS and CDR2 FQNEAQ. The CDR3 contains 16 residues. Trimming cost V 1 base and J 3 bases; bases outside gene matches: 4.

The V and J genes are TRBV19 and TRBJ2-1; 9 positions agree with TRBD2. Trimming removed 0 bases from V and 6 bases from J; junction bases left unmatched: 6. Germline V CDR1 and CDR2: LNHDA, SQIVND (reference sequence). The CDR3 consists of 16 residues. The CDR3 DNA reads as TGTGCCAGTAGTATAGACGGCGGGGGGGGAGTCAATGAGCAGTTCTTC. Translating it yields CASSIDGGGGVNEQFF.

This clonotype came up many times. The rearrangement links TRBV2 to TRBJ1-3; D is perhaps TRBD1 (6 bases). The CDR3 has 14 amino acids. The V end was cut by 9 bases, the J end by 0 bases, with 12 bases between. CDR1 is SNHLY, CDR2 FYNNEI, per germline. CDR3 amino acids: CARSTGSSGNTIYF. CDR3 DNA sequence: TGTGCCAGGTCGACAGGAAGCTCTGGAAACACCATATATTTT.

The gene calls are TRBV6-2 or TRBV6-3 and TRBJ2-2; tentative D call: TRBD1 (5 bases). The V gene lost 2 bases and the J gene lost 8 bases, with 12 bases spanning the gap. The CDR3 runs 14 residues. Germline values: CDR1 MNHEY, CDR2 SVGEGT. The CDR3 here is CASSYAWGWGELFF. In nucleotides, the CDR3 is TGTGCCAGCAGTTACGCCTGGGGCTGGGGGGAGCTGTTTTTT.

This clonotype was picked up many times. The chain links TRBV12-3 or TRBV12-4 to TRBJ1-5, with 7 nucleotides matching TRBD1. The CDR3 has 14 amino acids. The ends lost 5 bases at V and 2 bases at J; junction bases unmatched: 3. This CDR3 reads CASSPTGGNQPQHF. The CDR3 DNA follows: TGTGCCAGCAGTCCCACAGGGGGCAATCAGCCCCAGCATTTT.

This rearrangement joins TRBV27 to TRBJ2-3; D is unresolved. Germline loops: CDR1 MNHEY, CDR2 SMNVEV (reference sequence). Trimming cost V 2 bases and J 2 bases, with 5 bases left between them. CDR3 size: 13 residues. Here the CDR3 DNA reads TGTGCCAGCAGTTTAGGGATCACAGATACGCAGTATTTT. Its protein is CASSLGITDTQYF.

This rearrangement joins TRBV5-1 to TRBJ2-1; TRBD1 matches 9 bases. The CDR3 consists of 14 residues. CDR1 is SGHRS, CDR2 YFSETQ, per germline. Germline trimming cut 4 bases from V and 7 bases from J; bases unmatched to any gene: 6. CDR3 amino acids: CASSTGTGLNEQFF. The CDR3 coding sequence is TGCGCCAGCAGCACCGGGACAGGGCTAAATGAGCAGTTCTTC. Full variable domain (rest looked up from reference TRBV5-1 and TRBJ2-1): KAGVTQTPRYLIKTRGQQVTLSCSPISGHRSVSWYQQTPGQGLQFLFEYFSETQRNKGNFPGRFSGRQFSNSRSEMNVSTLELGDSALYLCASSTGTGLNEQFFGPGTRLTVL.

This clonotype showed up many times. This rearrangement joins TRBV7-2 to TRBJ1-4; D not resolved. V lost 1 base to trimming and J lost 0 bases, with 15 bases between them. The germline V gene has CDR1 SGHTA and CDR2 FQGNSA. This CDR3 has 18 amino acids. As DNA, the CDR3 is TGTGCCAGCAGCTTAGTGGTCGTGGGCGTAACAACTAATGAAAAACTGTTTTTT. This gives the protein CASSLVVVGVTTNEKLFF.